This TCR beta chain was identified during a study of T cells in women clearing cervical HPV infection. For the study at large: Controls were women whose single incident HPV16 infection cleared within 12 months without precancer or cancer.

The study, taken as a whole, reports: Cases and controls were distinguished at AUC around 0.8 by richness and V genes.

A word on this clone: The antigen is undetermined. The read gets to within 3 residues of the CDR3 end, and the germline J gene fills in the rest.

Dot-blot hybridization genotyped cervical HPV amplified with MY09/MY11 PCR. Sequenced by immunoSEQ multiplex PCR; TCRdb stores in-frame clones only, minus some. The sample totals 35,000 to 45,000 clones. J lost 6 bases, V lost 3 bases, and 7 bases had no gene match. CDR1 and CDR2 (germline): LNHDA, SQIVND (reference sequence). The CDR3 spans 15 residues. The V gene is TRBV19, the J gene TRBJ2-1, with 8 bases fitting TRBD1. Sequencing input: blood buffy coat. The receptor was derived from a woman aged 18 to 75 with a cervical HPV16 infection that either progressed to CIN3+ or cleared (not recorded which). CDR3 amino acids: CASSMSGQVLNEQFF. The CDR3 DNA, read in part, is TGTGCCAGTAGTATGTCGGGACAGGTCCTCAATGAG.